What follows are 26 T cell receptor beta chains derived from one specimen sequenced in a study of tumor-infiltrating lymphocytes in oesophageal squamous cell carcinoma. Via MiXCR, TCRdb re-called the PCR reads, giving one row per CDR3 protein. The table lists over 10,000 distinct CDR3 sequences, approximately 45% of them singletons. Sample: normal esophageal tissue next to the tumor. The receptor set was obtained from a male donor with esophageal squamous cell carcinoma.

This clonotype was recorded many times. This likely comes from a read error, as the CDR3 has no conserved phenylalanine or tryptophan at its end. The DNA is omitted, as the CDR3 cannot be located on it reliably, and the CDR3 follows TCRdb's listing. This chain uses TRBV7-6 with TRBJ1-3. Germline V gives CDR1 SGHVS, CDR2 FNYEAQ. The CDR3 is 8 amino acids in total, end residues counted. The CDR3 sequence is CASSIAGV.

The chain has TRBV7-8 and TRBJ2-5, with 7 bases fitting TRBD2. The DNA matches TRBJ2-1 better at its end, which makes the J call doubtful. CDR1 and CDR2 from the germline V gene are SGHVS and FQNEAQ. The CDR3 sequence is 14 residues long. The CDR3 region has the DNA TGTGCCAGCAGCCTCCCTAGCGGCCACAATGAGCAGTTCTTC. Translation gives CASSLPSGHNEQFF.

This clonotype is judged medium-sized. With a much larger clone just one base away, this may be a read error. CDR3 nucleotides: TGTGCCAGCAGTTACTCGATGAGTGGTGTGGAAGAGCAGTACTTC. It codes for CASSYSMSGVEEQYF. The chain has TRBV6-6 and TRBJ2-5, with no clear D. Trimming stripped 0 bases from V and 11 bases from J, with 19 bases between. Germline values: CDR1 MNHNY, CDR2 SVGAGI (reference sequence). The CDR3 extends over 15 amino acids.

In its sample, this clonotype ranks as medium-sized (0.01 to 0.1%). V usage is TRBV6-1 and J usage is TRBJ2-7; D might be TRBD2 (5 bases). The CDR3 extends over 15 amino acids. Trimming left V 8 bases short and J 4 bases short, with 21 bases between. The germline gives CDR1 MNHNS, CDR2 SASEGT. The CDR3, as DNA: TGTGCCAGCGAATACACGAGCGGCCCTTTTTACGAGCAGTACTTC. It specifies CASEYTSGPFYEQYF.

This chain uses TRBV7-3 with TRBJ2-5; TRBD1 matches at 8 bases. Gene TRBJ2-7 matches the end of the DNA better, so the J call may be wrong. This CDR3 region has 13 residues. Germline CDR1 and CDR2: SGHTA and FQGTGA. The DNA for the CDR3 is TGTGCCAGCAGCTTCGACAGGGGCTACGAGCAGTACTTC. Amino acid sequence: CASSFDRGYEQYF.

This rearrangement joins TRBV7-3 to TRBJ2-5; 8 bases agree with TRBD2. The CDR3 is 13 amino acids. Germline CDR1 is SGHTA and CDR2 is FQGTGA. The V gene end was trimmed by 4 bases and the J gene end by 6 bases; junction bases not matched to a gene: 4. CDR3 DNA sequence: TGTGCCAGCAGCTCGGGACTAGAACAGACCCAGTACTTC. Amino acid sequence: CASSSGLEQTQYF.

J is TRBJ1-1 and V is TRBV4-1; tentatively, D is TRBD1 (6 bases). The length of the CDR3 is 17 residues. Germline CDR1 MGHRA, CDR2 YSYEKL. Trimming removed 4 bases from V and 1 base from J, with 19 bases in between. CDR3 nucleotide sequence: TGCGCCAGCAGCCCCCAGGGGCAGGGAGGCCGGAACACTGAAGCTTTCTTT. It translates to CASSPQGQGGRNTEAFF.

For this clonotype: The missing conserved phenylalanine or tryptophan at the end of this CDR3 makes a read error likely. Because the CDR3's place on the DNA is in doubt, the DNA is left out and the CDR3 is given as listed by TCRdb. V usage is TRBV7-3 and J usage is TRBJ2-3; the listed D gene, TRBD1, was not tested against the DNA. The germline V gene encodes CDR1 SGHTA and CDR2 FQGTGA. With termini counted, the CDR3 has 18 amino acids. CDR3 sequence: CASSYGPLGAFPPYEQYL.

The chain joins TRBV7-3 to TRBJ1-2; the D gene is possibly TRBD1 (5 bases). This CDR3 has 15 amino acids. Germline-derived CDR1 and CDR2 are SGHTA and FQGTGA. Trimming removed 5 bases at V and 2 bases at J, with 15 bases between. The CDR3: CASSLDSLANYGYTF. The CDR3 coding sequence is TGTGCCAGCAGCCTCGACAGTCTGGCCAACTATGGCTACACCTTC. Variable domain in full (rest from reference TRBV7-3 and TRBJ1-2): GAGVSQTPSNKVTEKGKYVELRCDPISGHTALYWYRQSLGQGPEFLIYFQGTGAADDSGLPNDRFFAVRPEGSVSTLKIQRTERGDSAVYLCASSLDSLANYGYTFGSGTRLTVV.

This clonotype showed up many times. The rearrangement joins TRBV11-1 to TRBJ2-7; TRBD2 is a possible D gene (5 bases). The CDR3 covers 16 residues. Germline V CDR1 and CDR2: SGHAT, FQDESV (reference sequence). Trimming took off 0 bases at V and 0 bases at J, with 12 bases between the two ends. CDR3 bases: TGTGCCAGCAGCTTAGCCGGGAAGGACCCCTCCTACGAGCAGTACTTC. Translated, it gives CASSLAGKDPSYEQYF.

This clonotype came up once. This chain uses TRBV6-2 or TRBV6-3 with TRBJ2-1; the match to TRBD1 covers 7 bases. Germline V gives CDR1 MNHEY, CDR2 SVGEGT. This CDR3 has 14 residues. Losses at the gene ends were 5 bases for V and 4 bases for J; bases not matched to a gene: 5. The CDR3 bases are TGTGCCAGCAGTCCACCAGGGGGATACAATGAGCAGTTCTTC. It is translated as CASSPPGGYNEQFF.

The table lists this clonotype with many counts. The chain links TRBV6-1 to TRBJ1-5, with D maybe TRBD1 (6 bases). Germline lookup yields CDR1 MNHNS and CDR2 SASEGT. Trimming removed 6 bases at V and 5 bases at J, with 8 bases between. The CDR3 is 12 residues long. The CDR3: CASRSGDQPQHF. For the CDR3, the DNA is TGTGCCAGCAGGTCAGGGGATCAGCCCCAGCATTTT.

The V and J genes are TRBV5-1 and TRBJ2-1, with TRBD1 matching over 9 bases. Near its end, the DNA agrees better with TRBJ1-2, so the J call may be wrong. Germline V gene sequence: CDR1 SGHRS, CDR2 YFSETQ. This CDR3 has 14 residues. This chain's CDR3 is CASSTGQGDYGYTF. The CDR3 DNA is TGCGCCAGCAGCACGGGACAGGGAGACTATGGCTACACCTTC.

The J gene is TRBJ2-5, the V gene TRBV7-9; 7 bases are shared with TRBD1. The V gene's germline CDR1 is SEHNR and CDR2 FQNEAQ (reference sequence). The length of the CDR3 is 14 residues. V was pared by 5 bases and J by 4 bases, with 7 bases of the junction left unmatched. In DNA form, the CDR3 reads TGTGCCAGCAGCATCGAAACAGGGGTAGAGACCCAGTACTTC. Its translation is CASSIETGVETQYF.

This clonotype was recorded many times. A much bigger clone sits one base away, suggesting this may be a read error. The chain uses TRBV7-2 and TRBJ2-3; the match to TRBD2 covers 8 bases. Matching the DNA end better, TRBJ2-7 makes the J call doubtful. The CDR3 has 15 residues. The germline V gene has CDR1 SGHTA and CDR2 FQGNSA. The CDR3 region is CASSFGGARGNEQYF. For the CDR3, the DNA is TGTGCCAGCAGCTTCGGGGGGGCGCGGGGCAATGAGCAGTACTTC.

Regarding this clonotype: Without the conserved terminal phenylalanine or tryptophan, this CDR3 likely stems from a read error. Because the CDR3's place on the DNA is in doubt, the DNA is left out and the CDR3 is given as listed by TCRdb. The CDR3 reads CASSLRGTGINNEQFFGP. This rearrangement joins TRBV7-8 to TRBJ2-3; TRBD1 reflects the table's D call only, with no check against the DNA. The CDR3 is 18 amino acids long, termini counted. CDR1 and CDR2 (germline): SGHVS, FQNEAQ.

The chain recombines TRBV6-2 or TRBV6-3 with TRBJ2-1, with D perhaps matching TRBD2 (5 bases). The DNA end favors TRBJ2-5, so the J call may be wrong. The V gene's germline CDR1 is MNHEY and CDR2 SVGEGT. The CDR3 extends over 13 amino acids. In nucleotides, the CDR3 is TGTGCCAGCACCGGCCGGGATCAAGAGACCCAGTACTTC. Translated, it gives CASTGRDQETQYF.

Here the CDR3 DNA reads TGTGCCAGCAGCCAACCATTACAAGAGACCCAGTACTTC. This translates into CASSQPLQETQYF. The chain uses TRBV6-2 or TRBV6-3 and TRBJ2-7; D ambiguous. The J call may not be correct, given that the DNA end is closer to TRBJ2-5. Germline CDR1 is MNHEY and CDR2 is SVGEGT. The CDR3 extends over 13 amino acids.

This clonotype was seen at least ten times. The V and J genes are TRBV10-2 and TRBJ1-5; no reliable D call. Deletions cut 6 bases from V and 1 base from J, with 7 bases between. Germline V gives CDR1 WSHSY, CDR2 SAAADI. This CDR3 comprises 13 residues. The CDR3 nucleotides read TGCGCCAGCAGGAGGGAGAGCAATCAGCCCCAGCATTTT. The encoded protein is CASRRESNQPQHF.

By sample share, this clonotype is medium-sized (0.01 to 0.1%). The rearrangement joins TRBV7-9 to TRBJ2-7; D may match TRBD1 or TRBD2 (5 bases each). The CDR3 length is 13 residues. The ends were cut back, 4 bases at V and 5 bases at J, with 12 bases in the middle. Looked up from germline, CDR1 is SEHNR and CDR2 is FQNEAQ (reference sequence). CDR3 sequence: CASSSQGRDEQYF. In nucleotides, the CDR3 is TGTGCCAGCAGCTCTCAGGGACGGGACGAGCAGTACTTC. The whole variable domain, remainder taken from reference TRBV7-9 and TRBJ2-7, is DTGVSQNPRHKITKRGQNVTFRCDPISEHNRLYWYRQTLGQGPEFLTYFQNEAQLEKSRLLSDRFSAERPKGSFSTLEIQRTEQGDSAMYLCASSSQGRDEQYFGPGTRLTVT.

J is TRBJ2-5 and V is TRBV19, with 7 bases lining up with TRBD1. The J segment lost 5 bases and the V segment lost 4 bases, leaving 4 bases of the junction unmatched. The CDR3 spans 13 residues. The germline V gene encodes CDR1 LNHDA and CDR2 SQIVND (reference sequence). CDR3 in DNA: TGTGCCAGTAGTAAAAACAGGGGTGAGACCCAGTACTTC. Protein sequence: CASSKNRGETQYF.

The chain combines TRBV6-2 or TRBV6-3 with TRBJ2-5; TRBD2 aligns across 7 bases. The CDR3 consists of 15 residues. Germline V gene data show CDR1 as MNHEY and CDR2 as SVGEGT. J lost 1 base, V lost 2 bases, and 4 bases had no gene match. The CDR3: CASSYPGGPQETQYF. The CDR3 DNA reads TGTGCCAGCAGTTACCCGGGAGGCCCCCAAGAGACCCAGTACTTC.

This chain joins TRBV11-2 and TRBJ1-1; perhaps TRBD1 as D (5 bases). Germline V lookup: CDR1 SGHAT, CDR2 FQNNGV. The ends were cut back, 7 bases at V and 5 bases at J, with 17 bases in the middle. The CDR3 sequence is 14 residues long. DNA of the CDR3: TGTGCCAGCAACAGAGGGATCTGGGGGACTGAAGCTTTCTTT. Protein product: CASNRGIWGTEAFF.

On this clonotype itself: One end of the junction varies from germline; a read error may be responsible. This chain joins TRBV7-2 and TRBJ2-6; 12 nucleotides agree with TRBD2. The germline V gene encodes CDR1 SGHTA and CDR2 FQGNSA. This CDR3 is built from 23 residues. The CDR3 region is CASSFPTSGGPKTLPANTGELYF. In nucleotides, the CDR3 is TGTGCCAGCAGCTTCCCGACTAGCGGGGGCCCTAAAACTCTCCCCGCGAACACCGGGGAGCTGTACTTC.

In its sample, this clonotype ranks as large. The chain combines TRBV12-3 or TRBV12-4 with TRBJ2-5, with D uncertain. CDR3 length: 14 amino acids. V lost 1 base, J lost 5 bases, and 11 bases lay in between. CDR3 in amino acids: CASSLVVASETQYF. The CDR3 region has the DNA TGTGCCAGCAGTTTAGTGGTAGCCTCCGAGACCCAGTACTTC.

The chain recombines TRBV12-3 or TRBV12-4 with TRBJ2-3, with D tentatively TRBD2 (6 bases). The V end was cut by 6 bases, the J end by 0 bases, with 7 bases between. This CDR3 contains 13 residues. This CDR3 reads CASSLASTDTQYF. As DNA, the CDR3 is TGTGCCAGCAGCCTAGCGAGCACAGATACGCAGTATTTT.